The text below deals with one T cell receptor (beta chain). The target antigen is unknown. V was pared by 1 base and J by 8 bases, with 12 bases between. CDR1 and CDR2 from the germline V gene are SEHNR and FQNEAQ (reference sequence). The CDR3 runs to 14 residues. TCRdb re-called the RT-PCR reads through MiXCR, storing one row per CDR3 protein. The data hold 600,000 to 850,000 distinct CDR3 sequences, with about 14% observed a single time. The record originates from a study of response to subunit inactivated influenza vaccine. Findings and caveats of the study: The study's authors posited that every seasonal influenza vaccination enlists few new T cells.

The sequences come from PBMCs from blood, collected around two weeks before vaccination. This rearrangement joins TRBV7-9 to TRBJ2-1, with D uncertain. The clonotype comes from a man in his fifties or sixties who received an inactivated influenza vaccine. CDR3 coding DNA: TGTGCCAGCAGCTTAGAATATGGGTCTGATGAGCAGTTCTTC. Translating it yields CASSLEYGSDEQFF.